The entry below gives a single TCR beta chain sequence along with its context. Its antigen remains unidentified. No clone much larger than this one lies a single base away; base qualities are absent. Sequencing took place on an Illumina HiSeq 2500. TCR beta libraries were prepared by quantitative 5'-RACE with molecular barcodes. Per the authors' processing: A new computational method based on a probabilistic model of VDJ rearrangement was used to identify disease-linked TCR variants. The raw public reads went through TCRdb reprocessing: fastp at Q25, MiXCR clone calling, in-frame beta chains kept. One record per CDR3 amino acid sequence lists the most common genes and DNA. V and J calls and clone size were set by TCRdb, not the authors. The sample data list 210,000 or so distinct CDR3 sequences, and 8.2% of these were observed just once. The ten largest clones capture roughly 4.9% of the sample. These data originate in a study of CD8 T cells in ankylosing spondylitis (dated by TCRdb to 2016 to 2017). Regarding the research as a whole: The study profiled T cell receptor beta repertoires in healthy donors and ankylosing spondylitis patients to find disease-linked TCR variants. Peripheral blood was sampled, and synovial fluid was also collected from ankylosing spondylitis patients. The full study cohort comprised 25 or so ankylosing spondylitis patients and around 100 healthy donors. General findings and caveats noted by the study authors: The disease-linked clones were reported to be significantly enriched in matched synovial fluid samples from ankylosing spondylitis patients. A CD8+ phenotype was shown by the disease-linked clones, which were found at relatively low frequencies in peripheral blood. Some TCR beta motif variants had previously been reported in synovial fluid and blood of reactive arthritis patients, which suggested common disease-initiation mechanisms. A TCR beta motif of fewer than 10 highly homologous amino acid variants appeared characteristic of blood from ankylosing spondylitis patients.

After removal of 11 bases from V and 2 bases from J, the junction retains 7 bases not matched to a gene. Measured from the cysteine to the phenylalanine, the CDR3 is 13 residues long. Just the 39-base CDR3 DNA is kept, in frame starting at base 1. In the germline V gene (reference sequence), CDR1 corresponds to SEHNR and CDR2 to FQNEAQ. The source is a female donor with ankylosing spondylitis or in good health (not recorded which). The source material was blood, either unsorted or a sorted T cell fraction (not recorded which). The rearranged segments are TRBV7-9 and TRBJ2-7, with 9 middle bases fitting TRBD2. The bases read TGTGCCGGTTCTAGCGGGATCGCCTACGAGCAGTACTTC. Its protein product is CAGSSGIAYEQYF.